The entry that follows covers one TCR beta chain sequence. Its cognate antigen is unknown. From germline, CDR1 is LNHDA and CDR2 SQIVND (reference sequence). Deletions cut 3 bases from V and 2 bases from J, with 11 bases between. The CDR3 has 14 residues. The entry originates in a study of CD8+ T cells in alopecia areata. Study findings and constraints: Researchers report lesional scalp, most notably alopecia totalis/universalis, outstripped normal scalp in clonality.

Following RNA extraction, reverse transcription yielded cDNA that acted as the sequencing template. The repertoire was sequenced with immunoSEQ multiplex PCR; TCRdb's copy has only in-frame clones and lacks some. In the table there are about 120,000 clones, about 47% of which are singletons. This clonotype was obtained from a human donor with alopecia areata. The sequenced sample was CD8+ T cells sorted from blood, obtained at week 0. The chain employs TRBV19 and TRBJ2-7, with D tentatively TRBD1 or TRBD2 (5 bases each). The CDR3 DNA reads TGTGCCAGTAGTATCTGGGGACCCACCTACGAGCAGTACTTC. Encoded protein: CASSIWGPTYEQYF.